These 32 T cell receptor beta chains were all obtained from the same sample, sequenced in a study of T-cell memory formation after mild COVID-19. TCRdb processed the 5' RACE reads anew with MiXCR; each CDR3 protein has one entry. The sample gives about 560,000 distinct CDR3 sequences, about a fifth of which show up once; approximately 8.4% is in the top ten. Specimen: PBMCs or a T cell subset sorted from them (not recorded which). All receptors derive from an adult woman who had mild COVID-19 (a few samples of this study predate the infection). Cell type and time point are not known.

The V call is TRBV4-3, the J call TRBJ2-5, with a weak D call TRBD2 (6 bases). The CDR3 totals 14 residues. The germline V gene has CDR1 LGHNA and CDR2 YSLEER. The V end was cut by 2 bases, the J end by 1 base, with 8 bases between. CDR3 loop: CASSQSLAQETQYF. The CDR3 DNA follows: TGCGCCAGCAGCCAATCACTAGCCCAAGAGACCCAGTACTTC.

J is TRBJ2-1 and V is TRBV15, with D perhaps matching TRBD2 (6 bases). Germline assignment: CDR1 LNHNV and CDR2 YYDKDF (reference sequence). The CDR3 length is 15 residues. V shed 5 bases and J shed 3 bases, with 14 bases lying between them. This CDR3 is CATSALGGNYNEQFF. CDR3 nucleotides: TGTGCCACCAGCGCCCTGGGGGGAAACTACAATGAGCAGTTCTTC.

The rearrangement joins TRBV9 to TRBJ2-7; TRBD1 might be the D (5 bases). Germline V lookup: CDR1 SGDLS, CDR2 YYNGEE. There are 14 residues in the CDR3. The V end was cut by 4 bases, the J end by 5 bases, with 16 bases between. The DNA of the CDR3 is TGTGCCAGCAGCTCGGACACCAGTCGGGACGAGCAGTACTTC. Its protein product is CASSSDTSRDEQYF. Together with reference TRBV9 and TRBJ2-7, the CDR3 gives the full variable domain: DSGVTQTPKHLITATGQRVTLRCSPRSGDLSVYWYQQSLDQGLQFLIQYYNGEERAKGNILERFSAQQFPDLHSELNLSSLELGDSALYFCASSSDTSRDEQYFGPGTRLTVT.

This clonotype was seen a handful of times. CDR3 residues: CASTDLLLANTGELFF. The CDR3 bases are TGTGCCAGCACTGACCTTCTACTAGCAAACACCGGGGAGCTGTTTTTT. The chain joins TRBV12-3 or TRBV12-4 to TRBJ2-2, with a weak D call TRBD2 (6 bases). The germline V and J ends were trimmed by 7 bases and 2 bases, with 17 bases remaining between them. The CDR3 extends over 16 amino acids.

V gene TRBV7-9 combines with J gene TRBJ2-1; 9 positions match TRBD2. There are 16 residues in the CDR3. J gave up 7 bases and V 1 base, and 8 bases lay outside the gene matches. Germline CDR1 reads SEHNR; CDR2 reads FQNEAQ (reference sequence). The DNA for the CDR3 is TGTGCCAGCAGCTTAGGCGGGGGGGTCGTCTGGAATGAGCAGTTCTTC. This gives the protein CASSLGGGVVWNEQFF.

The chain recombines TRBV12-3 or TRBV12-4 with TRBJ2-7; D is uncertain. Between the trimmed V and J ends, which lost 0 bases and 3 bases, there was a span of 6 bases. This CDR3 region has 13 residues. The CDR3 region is CASSLATYYEQYF. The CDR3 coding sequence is TGTGCCAGCAGTTTAGCGACCTACTACGAGCAGTACTTC.

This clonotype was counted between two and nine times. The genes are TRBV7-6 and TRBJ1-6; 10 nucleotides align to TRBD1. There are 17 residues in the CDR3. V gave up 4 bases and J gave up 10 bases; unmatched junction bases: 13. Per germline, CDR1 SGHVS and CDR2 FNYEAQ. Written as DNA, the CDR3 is TGTGCCAGCAGCTCTCCGGGGGGGGACAGGGGTTTCTCACCCCTCCACTTT. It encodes CASSSPGGDRGFSPLHF.

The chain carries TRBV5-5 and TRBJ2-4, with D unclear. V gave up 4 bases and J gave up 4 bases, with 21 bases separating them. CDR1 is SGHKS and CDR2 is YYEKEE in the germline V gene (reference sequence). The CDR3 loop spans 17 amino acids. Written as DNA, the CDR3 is TGTGCCAGCAGCCTTCCCAGGTCCGGCAATACTAAAAACATTCAGTACTTC. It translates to CASSLPRSGNTKNIQYF.

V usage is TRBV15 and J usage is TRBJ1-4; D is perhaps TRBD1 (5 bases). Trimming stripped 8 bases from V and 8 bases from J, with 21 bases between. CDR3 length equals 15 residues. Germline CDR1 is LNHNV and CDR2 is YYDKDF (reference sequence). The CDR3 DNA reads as TGTGCCACCTCCCTGACCCCCCAGGGAAGGGAAAAACTGTTTTTT. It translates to CATSLTPQGREKLFF.

DNA of the CDR3: TGTGCCTGGAGTTTGGGACGGAGCACAGATACGCAGTATTTT. Translated: CAWSLGRSTDTQYF. V and J are TRBV30 and TRBJ2-3, with D perhaps being TRBD1 or TRBD2 (5 bases each). V lost 2 bases to trimming and J lost 0 bases, with 9 bases between them. The CDR3 contains 14 residues. Germline V CDR1 and CDR2: GTSNPN, SVGIG (reference sequence).

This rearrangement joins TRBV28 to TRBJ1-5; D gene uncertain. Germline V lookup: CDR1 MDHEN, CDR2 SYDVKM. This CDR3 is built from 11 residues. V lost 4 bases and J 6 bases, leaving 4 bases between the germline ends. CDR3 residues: CASSYRQPQHF. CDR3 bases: TGTGCCAGCAGTTATCGTCAGCCCCAGCATTTT.

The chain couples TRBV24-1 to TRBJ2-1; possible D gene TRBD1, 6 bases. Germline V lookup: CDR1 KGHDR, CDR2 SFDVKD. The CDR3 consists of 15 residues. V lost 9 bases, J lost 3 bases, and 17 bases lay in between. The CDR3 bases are TGTGCCACCTCCCCGGACAGCGTCCTCTACAATGAGCAGTTCTTC. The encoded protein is CATSPDSVLYNEQFF.

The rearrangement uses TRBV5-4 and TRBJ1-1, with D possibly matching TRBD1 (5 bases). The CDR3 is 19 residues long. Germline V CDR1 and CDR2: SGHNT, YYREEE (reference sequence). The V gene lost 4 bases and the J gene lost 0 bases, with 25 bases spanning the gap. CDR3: CASSPAPRAGLGMNTEAFF. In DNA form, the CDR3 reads TGTGCCAGCAGCCCGGCCCCCAGGGCGGGTTTGGGTATGAACACTGAAGCTTTCTTT.

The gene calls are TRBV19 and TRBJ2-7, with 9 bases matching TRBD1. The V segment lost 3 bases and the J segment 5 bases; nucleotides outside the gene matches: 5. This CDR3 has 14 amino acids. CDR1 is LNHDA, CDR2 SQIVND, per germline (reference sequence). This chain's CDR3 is CASSIGTGFNEQYF. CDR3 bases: TGTGCCAGTAGTATCGGGACAGGGTTTAACGAGCAGTACTTC.

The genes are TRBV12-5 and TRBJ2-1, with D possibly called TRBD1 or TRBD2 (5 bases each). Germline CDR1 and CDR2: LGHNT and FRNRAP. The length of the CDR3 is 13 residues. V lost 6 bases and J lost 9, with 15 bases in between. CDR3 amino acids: CASGLKGTSEQFF. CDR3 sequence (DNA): TGTGCTAGTGGGCTTAAAGGGACCAGTGAGCAGTTCTTC.

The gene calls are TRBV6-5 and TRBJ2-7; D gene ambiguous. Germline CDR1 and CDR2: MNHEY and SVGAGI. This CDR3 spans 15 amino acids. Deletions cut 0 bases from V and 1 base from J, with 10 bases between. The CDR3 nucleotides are TGTGCCAGCAGTTACTCGGCGTCCCTTTCCTACGAGCAGTACTTC. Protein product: CASSYSASLSYEQYF.

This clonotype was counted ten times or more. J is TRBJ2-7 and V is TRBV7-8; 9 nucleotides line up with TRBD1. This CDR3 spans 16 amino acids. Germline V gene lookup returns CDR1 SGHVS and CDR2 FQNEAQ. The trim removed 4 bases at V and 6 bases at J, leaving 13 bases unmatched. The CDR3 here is CASSSVNRDRAREQYF. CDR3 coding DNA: TGTGCCAGCAGCTCTGTCAACCGGGACAGGGCCCGCGAGCAGTACTTC.

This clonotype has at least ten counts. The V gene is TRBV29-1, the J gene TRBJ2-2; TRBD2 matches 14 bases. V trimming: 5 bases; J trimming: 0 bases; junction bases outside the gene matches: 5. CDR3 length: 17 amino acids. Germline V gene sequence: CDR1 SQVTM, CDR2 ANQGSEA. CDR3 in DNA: TGCAGCGTTCTTCGACTAGCGGGAGGGCCGAACACCGGGGAGCTGTTTTTT. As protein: CSVLRLAGGPNTGELFF.

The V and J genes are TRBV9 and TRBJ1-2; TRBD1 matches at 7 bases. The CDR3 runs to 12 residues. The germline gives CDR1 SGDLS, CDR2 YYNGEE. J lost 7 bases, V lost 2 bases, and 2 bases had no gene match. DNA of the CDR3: TGTGCCAGCAGCGTGTCAGGGGGTGGCTACACCTTC. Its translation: CASSVSGGGYTF.

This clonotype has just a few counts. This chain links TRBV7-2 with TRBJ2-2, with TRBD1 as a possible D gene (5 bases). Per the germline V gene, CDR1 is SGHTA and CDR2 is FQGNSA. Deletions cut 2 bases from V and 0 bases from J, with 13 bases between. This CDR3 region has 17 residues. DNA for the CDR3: TGTGCCAGCAGCTTAAGTAGAGACAGAGCGAACACCGGGGAGCTGTTTTTT. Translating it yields CASSLSRDRANTGELFF.

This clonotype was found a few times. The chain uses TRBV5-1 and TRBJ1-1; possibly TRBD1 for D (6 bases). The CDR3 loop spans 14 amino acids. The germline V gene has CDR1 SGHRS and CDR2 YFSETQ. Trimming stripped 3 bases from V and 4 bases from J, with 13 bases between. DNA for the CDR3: TGCGCCAGCAGCTCTCGCACAGGGAGCACTGAAGCTTTCTTT. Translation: CASSSRTGSTEAFF.

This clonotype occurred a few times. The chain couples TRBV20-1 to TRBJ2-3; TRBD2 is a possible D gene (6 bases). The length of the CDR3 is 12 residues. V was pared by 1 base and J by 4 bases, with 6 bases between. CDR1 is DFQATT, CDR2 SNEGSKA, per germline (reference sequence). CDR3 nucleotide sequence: TGCAGTGCTAGAGCGGGAGCAGATACGCAGTATTTT. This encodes CSARAGADTQYF.

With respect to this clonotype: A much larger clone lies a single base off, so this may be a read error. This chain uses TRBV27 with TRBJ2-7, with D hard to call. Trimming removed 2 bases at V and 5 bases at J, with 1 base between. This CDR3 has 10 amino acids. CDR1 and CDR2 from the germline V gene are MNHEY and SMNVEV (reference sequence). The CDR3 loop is CASSLNEQYF. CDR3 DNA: TGTGCCAGCAGTTTAAACGAGCAGTACTTC.

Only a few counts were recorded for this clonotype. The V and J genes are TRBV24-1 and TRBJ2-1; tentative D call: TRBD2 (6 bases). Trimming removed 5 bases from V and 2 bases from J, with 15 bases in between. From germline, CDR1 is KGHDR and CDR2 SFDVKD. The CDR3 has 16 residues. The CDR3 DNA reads TGTGCCACCAGTGCCCCCTCGGGACTTACCTACAATGAGCAGTTCTTC. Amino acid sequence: CATSAPSGLTYNEQFF.

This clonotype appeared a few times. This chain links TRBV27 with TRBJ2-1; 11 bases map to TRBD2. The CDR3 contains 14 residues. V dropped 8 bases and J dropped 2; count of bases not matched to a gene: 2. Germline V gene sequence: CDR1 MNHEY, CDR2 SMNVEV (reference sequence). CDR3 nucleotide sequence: TGTGCCAGCGCGGGACTAGCGGCCTACAATGAGCAGTTCTTC. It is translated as CASAGLAAYNEQFF.

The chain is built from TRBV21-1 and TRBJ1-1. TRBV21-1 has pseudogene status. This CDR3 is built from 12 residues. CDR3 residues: CASSKGRTEAFF. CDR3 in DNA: TGTGCCAGCAGCAAGGGCAGAACTGAAGCTTTCTTT.

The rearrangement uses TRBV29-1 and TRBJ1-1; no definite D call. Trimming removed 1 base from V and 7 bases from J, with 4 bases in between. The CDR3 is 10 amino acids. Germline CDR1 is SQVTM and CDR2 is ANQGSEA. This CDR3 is CSVEGSEAFF. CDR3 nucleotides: TGCAGCGTTGAAGGCAGTGAAGCTTTCTTT.

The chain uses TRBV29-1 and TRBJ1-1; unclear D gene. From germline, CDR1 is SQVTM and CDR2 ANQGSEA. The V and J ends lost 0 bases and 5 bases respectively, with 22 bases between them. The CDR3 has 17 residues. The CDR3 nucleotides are TGCAGCGTTGAAGATCGGCGGGCAGACCGTGGAGGGACTGAAGCTTTCTTT. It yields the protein CSVEDRRADRGGTEAFF. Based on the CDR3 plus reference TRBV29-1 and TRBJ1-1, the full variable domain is SAVISQKPSRDICQRGTSLTIQCQVDSQVTMMFWYRQQPGQSLTLIATANQGSEATYESGFVIDKFPISRPNLTFSTLTVSNMSPEDSSIYLCSVEDRRADRGGTEAFFGQGTRLTVV.

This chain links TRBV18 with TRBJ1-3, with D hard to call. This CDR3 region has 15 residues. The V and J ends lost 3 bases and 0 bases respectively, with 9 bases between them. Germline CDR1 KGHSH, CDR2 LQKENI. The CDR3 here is CASSPAQSSGNTIYF. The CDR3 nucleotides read TGTGCCAGCTCACCGGCTCAGTCCTCTGGAAACACCATATATTTT.

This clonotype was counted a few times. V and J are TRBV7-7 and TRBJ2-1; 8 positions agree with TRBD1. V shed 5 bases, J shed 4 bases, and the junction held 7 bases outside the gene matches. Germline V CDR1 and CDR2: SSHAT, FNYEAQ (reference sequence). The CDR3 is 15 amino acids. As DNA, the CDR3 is TGTGCCAGCAGCCCCGGGACAGGTGAATACAATGAGCAGTTCTTC. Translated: CASSPGTGEYNEQFF.

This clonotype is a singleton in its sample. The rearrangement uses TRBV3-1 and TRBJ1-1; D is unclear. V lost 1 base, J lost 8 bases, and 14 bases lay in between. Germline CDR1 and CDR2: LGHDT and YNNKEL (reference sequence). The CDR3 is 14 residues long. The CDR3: CASSQGTIIVEAFF. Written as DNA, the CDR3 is TGTGCCAGCAGCCAAGGGACGATCATTGTAGAAGCTTTCTTT.

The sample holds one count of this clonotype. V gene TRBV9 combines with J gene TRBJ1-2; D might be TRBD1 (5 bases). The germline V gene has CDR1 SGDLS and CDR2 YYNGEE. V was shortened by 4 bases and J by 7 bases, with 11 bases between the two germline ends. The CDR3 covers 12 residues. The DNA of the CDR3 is TGTGCCAGCAGCTCAGGGTTGTTTGGCTACACCTTC. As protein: CASSSGLFGYTF.